Listed here are 17 T cell receptor beta chains from one sample, sequenced in a study of identical twins. TCRdb independently ran MiXCR on the 5' RACE reads; one entry per CDR3 protein. The table shows 450,000 or so distinct CDR3 sequences, with about 18% occurring only once. Sequenced: naive T cells sorted from blood. Receptors originate from a man aged 50 to 59 in good health.

This clonotype was observed a handful of times. The chain carries TRBV6-5 and TRBJ2-1, with D unclear. Trimming left V 3 bases short and J 4 bases short, with 10 bases between. CDR1 and CDR2 (germline): MNHEY, SVGAGI. The CDR3 covers 14 residues. CDR3: CASSYLSIYNEQFF. The CDR3 nucleotides are TGTGCCAGCAGTTATTTGTCGATATACAATGAGCAGTTCTTC.

This clonotype was picked up a small number of times. The V call is TRBV11-2, the J call TRBJ2-1; D may be TRBD1 (6 bases). Per germline, CDR1 SGHAT and CDR2 FQNNGV. This CDR3 is 16 amino acids long. Trimming shortened V by 0 bases and J by 5 bases, and 14 bases separated the two germline ends. The CDR3 reads CASSLDLTRGNNEQFF. The CDR3 bases are TGTGCCAGCAGCTTAGATCTTACTAGGGGGAACAATGAGCAGTTCTTC.

This clonotype was seen a handful of times. The chain couples TRBV6-1 to TRBJ2-3; tentative D call: TRBD2 (6 bases). The CDR3 runs to 15 residues. Deletions cut 6 bases from V and 2 bases from J, with 15 bases between. Per the germline V gene, CDR1 is MNHNS and CDR2 is SASEGT. The CDR3 is CASSRSRGDTDTQYF. The CDR3 bases are TGTGCCAGCAGCCGCTCTCGCGGGGACACAGATACGCAGTATTTT.

The chain joins TRBV7-9 to TRBJ2-7; perhaps TRBD2 as D (5 bases). Germline V gene sequence: CDR1 SEHNR, CDR2 FQNEAQ (reference sequence). V gave up 1 base and J gave up 6 bases, with 13 bases separating them. This CDR3 region has 14 residues. The CDR3 sequence: CASSLESGYGEQYF. CDR3 sequence (DNA): TGTGCCAGCAGCTTAGAATCGGGGTACGGCGAGCAGTACTTC.

Only a few counts were recorded for this clonotype. V usage is TRBV5-4 and J usage is TRBJ2-1, with D tentatively TRBD2 (6 bases). CDR1 and CDR2 (germline): SGHNT, YYREEE (reference sequence). V was trimmed by 4 bases and J by 4 bases, leaving 15 bases between them. The CDR3 spans 15 residues. The CDR3 sequence is CASSPPVGGYNEQFF. In nucleotides, the CDR3 is TGTGCCAGCAGCCCCCCCGTCGGGGGTTACAATGAGCAGTTCTTC. Looking up the rest from reference TRBV5-4 and TRBJ2-1 gives the full variable domain: ETGVTQSPTHLIKTRGQQVTLRCSSQSGHNTVSWYQQALGQGPQFIFQYYREEENGRGNFPPRFSGLQFPNYSSELNVNALELDDSALYLCASSPPVGGYNEQFFGPGTRLTVL.

The sample holds many counts of this clonotype. CDR3 loop: CAIAPLNRDRGYNEQFF. CDR3 in DNA: TGTGCCATCGCCCCTTTAAACCGGGACAGGGGCTACAATGAGCAGTTCTTC. The chain recombines TRBV10-3 with TRBJ2-1; 10 bases line up with TRBD1. From germline, CDR1 is ENHRY and CDR2 SYGVKD. The CDR3 contains 17 residues. The J segment lost 3 bases and the V segment lost 8 bases, leaving 13 bases of the junction unmatched.

This clonotype was seen more than once but under ten times. This CDR3 is CASSLVGTGADLSGANVLTF. Written as DNA, the CDR3 is TGTGCCAGCAGCTTAGTAGGGACAGGGGCCGACCTCTCTGGGGCCAACGTCCTGACTTTC. The chain uses TRBV11-2 and TRBJ2-6; 10 bases match TRBD1. This CDR3 is built from 20 residues. Germline V gene data show CDR1 as SGHAT and CDR2 as FQNNGV. Trimming cost V 1 base and J 0 bases; bases outside gene matches: 9. The full variable domain, its missing parts supplied by reference TRBV11-2 and TRBJ2-6, is EAGVAQSPRYKIIEKRQSVAFWCNPISGHATLYWYQQILGQGPKLLIQFQNNGVVDDSQLPKDRFSAERLKGVDSTLKIQPAKLEDSAVYLCASSLVGTGADLSGANVLTFGAGSRLTVL.

This clonotype was seen repeatedly, ten times or more. This chain links TRBV28 with TRBJ2-7, with D possibly TRBD2 on 5 matching bases. Germline V gives CDR1 MDHEN, CDR2 SYDVKM. The CDR3 spans 14 residues. Trimming removed 2 bases at V and 0 bases at J, with 8 bases between. In DNA, the CDR3 is TGTGCCAGCAGTTTAGGGGAGTACTCCTACGAGCAGTACTTC. Protein: CASSLGEYSYEQYF.

This clonotype was recorded many times. The CDR3 DNA reads as TGTGCCAGCAGTTGGGACAGGGGCGCCTCCTACGAGCAGTACTTC. Translating gives CASSWDRGASYEQYF. This chain links TRBV12-3 or TRBV12-4 with TRBJ2-7; 10 bases map to TRBD1. CDR3 length: 15 amino acids. V was clipped by 4 bases and J by 0 bases; unmatched bases: 3.

This chain links TRBV20-1 with TRBJ2-7, with TRBD2 matching 10 bases. The J segment lost 3 bases and the V segment lost 4 bases, leaving 3 bases of the junction unmatched. The germline CDR1 and CDR2 sequences are DFQATT and SNEGSKA (reference sequence). The CDR3 is 13 residues long. CDR3 bases: TGCAGTGCTACCGGACTAGCGGACTACGAGCAGTACTTC. Its translation is CSATGLADYEQYF.

This clonotype was counted at least ten times. The chain combines TRBV20-1 with TRBJ2-4; TRBD2 aligns across 9 bases. V dropped 1 base and J dropped 6; count of bases not matched to a gene: 10. CDR1 is DFQATT, CDR2 SNEGSKA, per germline (reference sequence). The CDR3 loop spans 16 amino acids. The CDR3 loop is CSARVGAGGPTNIQYF. CDR3 nucleotides: TGCAGTGCTAGAGTTGGTGCGGGAGGGCCGACAAACATTCAGTACTTC.

This clonotype was picked up many times. The rearrangement joins TRBV20-1 to TRBJ2-4, with D perhaps given as TRBD1 or TRBD2 (5 bases each). V dropped 5 bases and J dropped 2 bases, with 16 bases sitting between them. This CDR3 has 15 residues. Germline V gives CDR1 DFQATT, CDR2 SNEGSKA (reference sequence). The CDR3, as DNA: TGCAGTGCTCGAGGGGTTAATATCCCCAAAAACATTCAGTACTTC. It specifies CSARGVNIPKNIQYF.

CDR3 in DNA: TGCAGTGCTGGGGGGTGGGTTGAAGCTTTCTTT. It yields the protein CSAGGWVEAFF. The genes are TRBV20-1 and TRBJ1-1; D is perhaps TRBD1 (5 bases). CDR3 size: 11 residues. Germline loops: CDR1 DFQATT, CDR2 SNEGSKA (reference sequence). Between the trimmed V and J ends, which lost 5 bases and 7 bases, there was a span of 11 bases.

This clonotype was seen only once. V is TRBV29-1 and J is TRBJ2-7; 7 bases are shared with TRBD1. The trim removed 1 base at V and 2 bases at J, leaving 17 bases unmatched. The germline V gene encodes CDR1 SQVTM and CDR2 ANQGSEA. CDR3 length: 18 amino acids. The CDR3 DNA reads TGCAGCGTTGAAGGATTTGAAGGGCACAGGGGATCCACCTACGAGCAGTACTTC. This translates into CSVEGFEGHRGSTYEQYF.

Only a few counts were recorded for this clonotype. The rearrangement links TRBV18 to TRBJ2-2; D gene unclear. The CDR3 length is 13 residues. Germline V gene data show CDR1 as KGHSH and CDR2 as LQKENI. V was shortened by 4 bases and J by 0 bases, with 3 bases between the two germline ends. The CDR3 region has the DNA TGTGCCAGCTCACGACCGAACACCGGGGAGCTGTTTTTT. This sequence encodes CASSRPNTGELFF.

The rearrangement uses TRBV5-1 and TRBJ2-5; D is perhaps TRBD2 (6 bases). The CDR3 extends over 13 amino acids. The germline V gene encodes CDR1 SGHRS and CDR2 YFSETQ. V lost 3 bases to trimming and J lost 5 bases, with 11 bases between them. CDR3 loop: CASSSSSEETQYF. CDR3 nucleotide sequence: TGCGCCAGCAGCTCCTCTAGCGAGGAGACCCAGTACTTC.

DNA of the CDR3: TGTGCCAGCAGCTTAGTGTCCACTGGACTCGGGAACACTGAAGCTTTCTTT. This codes for CASSLVSTGLGNTEAFF. The gene calls are TRBV7-2 and TRBJ1-1; unclear D gene. V lost 1 base and J 1 base, leaving 16 bases between the germline ends. The germline CDR1 and CDR2 sequences are SGHTA and FQGNSA. The CDR3 consists of 17 residues.